Listed below are T cell receptor beta chains from one sample, sequenced in a study of blood T cell repertoires in COVID-19. The data were produced by immunoSEQ multiplex PCR, yet TCRdb's version contains in-frame clones alone and is incomplete. The repertoire holds around 71,000 clones, with about four fifths as singletons. The sequenced material came from peripheral blood. The receptors were gathered from a woman over 75 with active or convalescent COVID-19. CDR3s leave out the opening cysteine and the closing phenylalanine or tryptophan.

j_gene | v_gene | CDR3aa
TRBJ2-7 | TRBV5-1 | ASSLDRLTYEQY
TRBJ2-2 | TRBV27 | ASSRDRVPGELF
TRBJ1-2 | TRBV5-1 | ASSLEGTSRNGYT
TRBJ1-1 | TRBV6-5 | ASRRGQGTNTEAF
TRBJ1-4 | TRBV18 | ASSLNGGAFNEKLF
TRBJ2-3 | TRBV7-3 | ASSLWGVTDTQY
TRBJ1-2 | TRBV30 | AWSVVLSRNYGYT
TRBJ2-5 | TRBV28 | ASSLAGNGETQY
TRBJ1-5 | TRBV6-5 | ASVQGYSNQPQH
TRBJ2-3 | TRBV29-1 | SARWTGSPHITDTQY
TRBJ1-1 | TRBV19 | ASSIDPSDTEAF
TRBJ1-2 | TRBV2 | ASRGQGMFGYGYT
TRBJ2-2 | TRBV6-2/TRBV6-3 | ASSSLGTGELF
TRBJ2-2 | TRBV10-1 | ASSWDRGYGGELF
TRBJ1-4 | TRBV10-3 | AISEPGTGDEKLF
TRBJ1-4 | TRBV18 | ASSGTDREKLF
TRBJ1-4 | TRBV15 | ATSKRQGTNEKLF
TRBJ2-3 | TRBV11-3 | ASSVRTSGEDTDTQY
TRBJ2-2 | TRBV10-2 | ASRRGTETNTGELF
TRBJ2-7 | TRBV27 | ASTTGGSEQY
TRBJ2-5 | TRBV20-1 | SASLSVSGETQY
TRBJ2-5 | TRBV24-1 | ATSDFGGAYQETQY
TRBJ2-1 | TRBV5-6 | ASSFLATGDNEQF
TRBJ2-1 | TRBV7-9 | ASSLLGQGVVNEQF
TRBJ2-1 | TRBV5-1 | ASSPGLRGNEQF
TRBJ1-6 | TRBV6-2/TRBV6-3 | ASSYGEESPLH
TRBJ1-2 | TRBV5-5 | ASSRSWTGNYGYT
TRBJ2-7 | TRBV3-1/TRBV3-2 | ASSSARSGVSYEQY
TRBJ2-2 | TRBV28 | ASSFSRADTGELF
TRBJ2-3 | TRBV5-1 | ASSLEASKGTDTQY
TRBJ2-7 | TRBV7-2 | ASSGTRNREQY